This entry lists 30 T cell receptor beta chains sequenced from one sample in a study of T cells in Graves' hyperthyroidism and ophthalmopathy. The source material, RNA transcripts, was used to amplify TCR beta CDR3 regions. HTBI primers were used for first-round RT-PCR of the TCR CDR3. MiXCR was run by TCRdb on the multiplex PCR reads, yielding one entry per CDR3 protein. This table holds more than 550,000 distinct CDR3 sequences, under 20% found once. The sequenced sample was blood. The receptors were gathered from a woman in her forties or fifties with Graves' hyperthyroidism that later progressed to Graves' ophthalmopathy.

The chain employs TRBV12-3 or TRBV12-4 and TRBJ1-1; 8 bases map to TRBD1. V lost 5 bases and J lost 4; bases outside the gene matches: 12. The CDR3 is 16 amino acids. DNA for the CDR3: TGTGCCAGCAGTCCTGGTCGGACAGGGATTGGCACTGAAGCTTTCTTT. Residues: CASSPGRTGIGTEAFF.

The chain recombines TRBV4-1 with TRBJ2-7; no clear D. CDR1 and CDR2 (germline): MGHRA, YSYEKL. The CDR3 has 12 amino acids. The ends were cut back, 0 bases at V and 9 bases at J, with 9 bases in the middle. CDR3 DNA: TGCGCCAGCAGCCAAGATTCGGTAGTGCAGTACTTC. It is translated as CASSQDSVVQYF.

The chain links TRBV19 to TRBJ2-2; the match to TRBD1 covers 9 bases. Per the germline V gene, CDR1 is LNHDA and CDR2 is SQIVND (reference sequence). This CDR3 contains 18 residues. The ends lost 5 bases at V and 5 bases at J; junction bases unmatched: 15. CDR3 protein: CASSFPSGQGVWTGELFF. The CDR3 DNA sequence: TGTGCCAGTAGTTTTCCCTCGGGACAGGGTGTCTGGACCGGGGAGCTGTTTTTT.

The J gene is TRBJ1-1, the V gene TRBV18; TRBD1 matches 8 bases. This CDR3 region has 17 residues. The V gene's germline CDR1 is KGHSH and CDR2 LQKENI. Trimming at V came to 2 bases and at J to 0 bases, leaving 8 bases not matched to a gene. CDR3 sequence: CASSPISGGGMNTEAFF. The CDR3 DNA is TGTGCCAGCTCACCAATATCAGGGGGCGGGATGAACACTGAAGCTTTCTTT.

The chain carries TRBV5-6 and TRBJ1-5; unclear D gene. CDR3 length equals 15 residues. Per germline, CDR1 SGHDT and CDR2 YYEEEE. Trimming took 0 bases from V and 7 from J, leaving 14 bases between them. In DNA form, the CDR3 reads TGTGCCAGCAGCTTGGAAAGGGCAGCAAACCAGCCCCAGCATTTT. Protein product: CASSLERAANQPQHF.

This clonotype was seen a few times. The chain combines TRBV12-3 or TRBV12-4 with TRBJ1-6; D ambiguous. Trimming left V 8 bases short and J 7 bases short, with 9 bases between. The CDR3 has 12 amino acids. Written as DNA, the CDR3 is TGTGCCAGCGGTAAGGACAATTCACCCCTCCACTTT. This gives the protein CASGKDNSPLHF.

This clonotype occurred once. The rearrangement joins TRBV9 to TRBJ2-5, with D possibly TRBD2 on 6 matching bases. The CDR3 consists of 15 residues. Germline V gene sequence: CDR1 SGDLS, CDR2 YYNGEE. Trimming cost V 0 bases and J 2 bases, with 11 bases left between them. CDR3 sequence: CASSVVPGEQETQYF. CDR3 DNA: TGTGCCAGCAGCGTAGTCCCGGGGGAACAAGAGACCCAGTACTTC.

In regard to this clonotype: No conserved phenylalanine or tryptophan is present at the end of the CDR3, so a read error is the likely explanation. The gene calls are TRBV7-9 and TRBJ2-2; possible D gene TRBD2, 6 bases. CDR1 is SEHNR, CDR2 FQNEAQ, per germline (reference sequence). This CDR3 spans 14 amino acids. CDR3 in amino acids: CGHGGQPNTGELFL. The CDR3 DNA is TGTGGACACGGGGGTCAGCCGAACACCGGGGAGCTGTTTCTT.

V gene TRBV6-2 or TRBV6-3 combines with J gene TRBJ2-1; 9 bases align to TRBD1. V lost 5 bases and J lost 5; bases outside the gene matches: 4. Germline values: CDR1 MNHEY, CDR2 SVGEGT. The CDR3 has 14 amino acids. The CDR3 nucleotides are TGTGCCAGCAGTGACCGGGACAGGGACAATGAGCAGTTCTTC. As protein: CASSDRDRDNEQFF.

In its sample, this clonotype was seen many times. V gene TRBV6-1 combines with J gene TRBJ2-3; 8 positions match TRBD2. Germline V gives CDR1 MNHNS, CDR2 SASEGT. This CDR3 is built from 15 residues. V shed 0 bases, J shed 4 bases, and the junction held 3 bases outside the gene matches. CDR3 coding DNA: TGTGCCAGCAGTGAAGCCGGAGCGGGGGCAGATACGCAGTATTTT. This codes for CASSEAGAGADTQYF.

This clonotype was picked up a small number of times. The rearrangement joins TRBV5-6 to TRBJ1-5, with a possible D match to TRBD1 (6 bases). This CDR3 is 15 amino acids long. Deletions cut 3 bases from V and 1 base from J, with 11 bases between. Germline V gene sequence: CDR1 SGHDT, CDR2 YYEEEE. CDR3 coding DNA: TGTGCCAGCAGCTCCAATGGACAGAGCAATCAGCCCCAGCATTTT. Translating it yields CASSSNGQSNQPQHF.

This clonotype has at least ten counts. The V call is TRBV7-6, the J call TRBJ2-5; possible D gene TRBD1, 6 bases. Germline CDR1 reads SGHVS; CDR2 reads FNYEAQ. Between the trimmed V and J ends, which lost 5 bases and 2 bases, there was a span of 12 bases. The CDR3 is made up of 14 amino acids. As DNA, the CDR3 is TGTGCCAGCAGCGGACAGACAGTTCAAGAGACCCAGTACTTC. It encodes CASSGQTVQETQYF. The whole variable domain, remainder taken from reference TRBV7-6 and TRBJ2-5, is GAGVSQSPRYKVTKRGQDVALRCDPISGHVSLYWYRQALGQGPEFLTYFNYEAQQDKSGLPNDRFSAERPEGSISTLTIQRTEQRDSAMYRCASSGQTVQETQYFGPGTRLLVL.

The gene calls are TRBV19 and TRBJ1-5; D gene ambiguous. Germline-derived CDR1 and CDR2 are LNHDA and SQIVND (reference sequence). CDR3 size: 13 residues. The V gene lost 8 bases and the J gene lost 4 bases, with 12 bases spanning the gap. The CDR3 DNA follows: TGTGCCAGTGACCGAGTAGGAAATCAGCCCCAGCATTTT. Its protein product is CASDRVGNQPQHF.

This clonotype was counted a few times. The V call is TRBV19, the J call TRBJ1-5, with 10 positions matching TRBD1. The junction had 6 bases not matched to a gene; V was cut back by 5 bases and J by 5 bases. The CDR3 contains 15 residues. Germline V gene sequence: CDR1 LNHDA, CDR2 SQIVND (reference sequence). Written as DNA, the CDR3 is TGTGCCAGTAGTCCCGGGACAGGGGTGCATCAGCCCCAGCATTTT. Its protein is CASSPGTGVHQPQHF. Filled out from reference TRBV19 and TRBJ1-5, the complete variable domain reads DGGITQSPKYLFRKEGQNVTLSCEQNLNHDAMYWYRQDPGQGLRLIYYSQIVNDFQKGDIAEGYSVSREKKESFPLTVTSAQKNPTAFYLCASSPGTGVHQPQHFGDGTRLSIL.

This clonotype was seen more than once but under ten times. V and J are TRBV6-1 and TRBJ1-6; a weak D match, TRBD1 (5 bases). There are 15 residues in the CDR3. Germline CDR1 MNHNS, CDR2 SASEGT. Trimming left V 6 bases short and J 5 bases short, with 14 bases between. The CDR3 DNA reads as TGTGCCAGCAGGGGGTCTAGGGGAGATAATTCACCCCTCCACTTT. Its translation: CASRGSRGDNSPLHF.

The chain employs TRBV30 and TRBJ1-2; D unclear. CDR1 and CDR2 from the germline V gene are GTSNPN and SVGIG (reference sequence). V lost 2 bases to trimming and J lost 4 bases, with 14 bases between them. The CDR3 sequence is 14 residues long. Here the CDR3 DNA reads TGTGCCTGGAGTAAAGGCCGTATTAGCTATGGCTACACCTTC. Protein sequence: CAWSKGRISYGYTF.

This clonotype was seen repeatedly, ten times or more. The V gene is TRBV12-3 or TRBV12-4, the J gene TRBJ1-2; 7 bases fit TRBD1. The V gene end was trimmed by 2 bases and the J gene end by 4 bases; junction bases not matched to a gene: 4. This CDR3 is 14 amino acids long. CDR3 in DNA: TGTGCCAGCAGTTTAACAGGGGTGGCCTATGGCTACACCTTC. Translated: CASSLTGVAYGYTF.

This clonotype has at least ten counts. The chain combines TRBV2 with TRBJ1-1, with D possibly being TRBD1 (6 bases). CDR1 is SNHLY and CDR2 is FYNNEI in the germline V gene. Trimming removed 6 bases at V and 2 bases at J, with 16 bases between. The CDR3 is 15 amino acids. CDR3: CASSDLRTANTEAFF. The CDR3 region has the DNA TGTGCCAGCAGCGATCTTAGGACAGCCAACACTGAAGCTTTCTTT.

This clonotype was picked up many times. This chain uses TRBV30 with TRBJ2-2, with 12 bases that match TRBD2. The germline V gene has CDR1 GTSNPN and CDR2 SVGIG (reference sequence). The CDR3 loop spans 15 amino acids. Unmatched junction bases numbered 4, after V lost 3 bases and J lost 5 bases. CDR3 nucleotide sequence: TGTGCCTGGAGGGTACTAGCGGGGGGAACCGGGGAGCTGTTTTTT. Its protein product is CAWRVLAGGTGELFF.

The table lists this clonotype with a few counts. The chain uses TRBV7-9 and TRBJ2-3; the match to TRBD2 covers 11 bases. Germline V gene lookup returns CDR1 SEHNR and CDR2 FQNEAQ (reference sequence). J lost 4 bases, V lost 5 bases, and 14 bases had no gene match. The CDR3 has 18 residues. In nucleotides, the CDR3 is TGTGCCAGCAGCCCCAGAGGGGTTAGCGGGGGGGCCGCAGATACGCAGTATTTT. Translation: CASSPRGVSGGAADTQYF.

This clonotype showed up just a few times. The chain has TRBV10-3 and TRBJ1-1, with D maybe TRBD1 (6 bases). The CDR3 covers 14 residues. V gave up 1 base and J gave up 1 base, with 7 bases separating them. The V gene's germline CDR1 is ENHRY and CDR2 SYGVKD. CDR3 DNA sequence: TGTGCCATCAGTGAGTACAGGGCGAACACTGAAGCTTTCTTT. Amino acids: CAISEYRANTEAFF.

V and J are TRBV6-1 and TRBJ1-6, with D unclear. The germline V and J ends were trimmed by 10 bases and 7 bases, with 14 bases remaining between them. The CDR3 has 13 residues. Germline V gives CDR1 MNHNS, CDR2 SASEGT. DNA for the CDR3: TGTGCCACTCTCAGAGATAAGAATTCACCCCTCCACTTT. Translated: CATLRDKNSPLHF.

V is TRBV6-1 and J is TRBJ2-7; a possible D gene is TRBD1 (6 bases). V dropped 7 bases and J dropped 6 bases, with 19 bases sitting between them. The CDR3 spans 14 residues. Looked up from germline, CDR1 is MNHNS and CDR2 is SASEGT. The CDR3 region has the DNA TGTGCCAGCACCTACGTGCAGGGGAGCGGCGAGCAGTACTTC. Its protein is CASTYVQGSGEQYF.

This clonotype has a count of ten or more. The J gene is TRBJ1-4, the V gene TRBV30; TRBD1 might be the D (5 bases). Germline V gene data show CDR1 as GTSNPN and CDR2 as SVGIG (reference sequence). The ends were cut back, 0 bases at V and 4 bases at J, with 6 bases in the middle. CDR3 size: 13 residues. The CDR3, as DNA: TGTGCCTGGAGTGTAGGGGTTAATGAAAAACTGTTTTTT. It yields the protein CAWSVGVNEKLFF.

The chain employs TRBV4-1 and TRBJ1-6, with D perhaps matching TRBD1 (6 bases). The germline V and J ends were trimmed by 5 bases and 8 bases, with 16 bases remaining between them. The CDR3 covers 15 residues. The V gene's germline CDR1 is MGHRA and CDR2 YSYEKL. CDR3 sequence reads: CASSATWDTDSPLHF. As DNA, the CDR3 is TGCGCCAGCAGCGCCACCTGGGACACCGATTCACCCCTCCACTTT.

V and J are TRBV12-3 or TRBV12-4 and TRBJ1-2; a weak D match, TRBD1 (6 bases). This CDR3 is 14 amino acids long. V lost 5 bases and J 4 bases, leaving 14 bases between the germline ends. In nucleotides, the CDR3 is TGTGCCAGCAGTATGGGGGGCGCAGTCTATGGCTACACCTTC. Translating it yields CASSMGGAVYGYTF.

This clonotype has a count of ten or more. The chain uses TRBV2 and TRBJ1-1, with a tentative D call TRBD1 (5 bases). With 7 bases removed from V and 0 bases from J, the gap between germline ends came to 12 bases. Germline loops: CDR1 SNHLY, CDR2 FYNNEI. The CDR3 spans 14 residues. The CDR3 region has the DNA TGTGCCAGCAATCGGGACGGGATGAACACTGAAGCTTTCTTT. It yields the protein CASNRDGMNTEAFF.

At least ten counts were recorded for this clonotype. The CDR3 coding sequence is TGCAGCGTTGAGGACAGGGGGTTAAGCTCCTACAATGAGCAGTTCTTC. Translated: CSVEDRGLSSYNEQFF. The chain couples TRBV29-1 to TRBJ2-1, with 10 bases matching TRBD1. CDR3 length: 16 amino acids. Germline lookup yields CDR1 SQVTM and CDR2 ANQGSEA. Trimming removed 3 bases from V and 0 bases from J; junction bases left unmatched: 5.

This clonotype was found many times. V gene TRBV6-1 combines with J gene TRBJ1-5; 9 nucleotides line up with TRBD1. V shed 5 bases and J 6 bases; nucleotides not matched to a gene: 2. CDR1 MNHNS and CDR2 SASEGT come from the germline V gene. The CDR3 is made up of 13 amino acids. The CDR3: CASSSDRGQPQHF. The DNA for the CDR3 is TGTGCCAGCAGTTCGGACAGGGGTCAGCCCCAGCATTTT.

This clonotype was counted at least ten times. This chain's CDR3 is CASSNWDRVAETQYF. The CDR3 nucleotides read TGTGCCAGCAGCAATTGGGACAGGGTGGCGGAGACCCAGTACTTC. This sequence joins TRBV11-1 and TRBJ2-5, with 9 positions matching TRBD1. Trimming removed 5 bases from V and 5 bases from J; junction bases left unmatched: 9. CDR1 is SGHAT and CDR2 is FQDESV in the germline V gene (reference sequence). The CDR3 covers 15 residues.